This TCR beta chain was identified in a study of cytomegalovirus exposure and HLA in healthy donors. CDR3 length: 13 residues. CDR1 is MNHEY, CDR2 SMNVEV, per germline (reference sequence). With 5 bases removed from V and 7 bases from J, the gap between germline ends came to 12 bases. Whole-study results and caveats: Associated with cytomegalovirus, according to the listing, were some 180 TCR beta chains. A link between a missense DCLRE1C variant and TCR beta V- and J-gene trimming emerged from a later analysis.

A word on this clone: Its antigen is still unknown.

PCR involved 60 Vbeta and 13 Jbeta primers. Assay used: immunoSEQ multiplex PCR; TCRdb lists only in-frame clones, some missing. The sample records roughly 150,000 clones, under 85% being singletons. The gene calls are TRBV27 and TRBJ2-1; maybe TRBD2 (6 bases). This TCR came from a woman younger than 35 in good health and CMV-seropositive. Sequencing input: PBMCs. In nucleotides, the CDR3 is TGTGCCAGCAGTCGCGGGGCGGGAAATGAGCAGTTCTTC. Translation gives CASSRGAGNEQFF.